Shown below are 2 T cell receptor beta chains from a single sample sequenced in a study of blood T cells in healthy people across ages. Through a sample-barcoded 5' primer and a J-beta primer mix, a second PCR was run for 7 to 11 cycles. TCRdb reprocessed the 5' RACE reads via MiXCR and lists one record per CDR3 protein. The sample contains about 670,000 distinct CDR3 sequences, around two fifths of which appear only once. Sequencing was carried out using blood. These receptors were obtained from an older man in good health.

V and J are TRBV20-1 and TRBJ2-3; 8 positions match TRBD2. Germline V gives CDR1 DFQATT, CDR2 SNEGSKA (reference sequence). There are 17 residues in the CDR3. Unmatched junction bases numbered 12, after V lost 4 bases and J lost 0 bases. The CDR3 nucleotides are TGCAGTGCTATCAGACTAGCGACAAGAGCTAGCACAGATACGCAGTATTTT. Its translation: CSAIRLATRASTDTQYF.

The chain uses TRBV6-4 and TRBJ1-1, with 12 bases matching TRBD1. CDR1 MRHNA and CDR2 SNTAGT come from the germline V gene. V lost 4 bases, J lost 4 bases, and 1 base stayed unmatched. There are 14 residues in the CDR3. The CDR3 loop reads CASSAGQGATEAFF. DNA for the CDR3: TGTGCCAGCAGTGCGGGACAGGGGGCCACTGAAGCTTTCTTT.